The source of this TCR beta chain is a study of CD8+ T cells in alopecia areata. Study-level information: The drug, oral tofacitinib, was given to treated patients at 5 to 10 mg twice daily. Dosing with tofacitinib proceeded for 6 to 18 months, followed by 6 months off drug.

Extraction of RNA preceded its reverse transcription into cDNA, which served as the sequencing template. Using immunoSEQ multiplex PCR, the repertoire was profiled, and TCRdb retains in-frame clones only, with some absent. The sample has 150,000 or so clones; around 50% are singletons. Germline CDR1 reads GTSNPN; CDR2 reads SVGIG (reference sequence). This CDR3 has 12 amino acids. With 7 bases removed from V and 1 base from J, the gap between germline ends came to 10 bases. The V call is TRBV30, the J call TRBJ1-1; TRBD1 might be the D (5 bases). The sample consisted of CD8+ T cells sorted from blood, taken at week 0. This TCR derives from a human donor with alopecia areata. The CDR3 spells CASLGGNTEAFF. CDR3 coding DNA: TGTGCCTCCCTCGGGGGGAACACTGAAGCTTTCTTT.